The present entry profiles one TCR beta chain with its context. Its cognate antigen is unknown. The PCR ran on 60 Vbeta and 13 Jbeta primers. Produced via immunoSEQ multiplex PCR; TCRdb's table is partial and in-frame only. The sample holds fewer than 200,000 clones, 68% seen once. The sample belongs to a study of cytomegalovirus exposure and HLA in healthy donors. Whole-study results and caveats: Presence/absence analyses supposed approximately even sequencing depth among donors. Later work associated fewer than 20,000 TCR beta sequences with HLA alleles at 0.05 false discovery rate.

The sequenced sample consisted of PBMCs. The sequence was obtained from a man aged 45-60 years in good health and CMV-seronegative.

DNA for the CDR3: TGTGCCAGCGGTCCGGACAGAGGGAACACTGAAGCTTTCTTT. This translates into CASGPDRGNTEAFF. J is TRBJ1-1 and V is TRBV7-9; perhaps TRBD1 as D (6 bases). Germline loops: CDR1 SEHNR, CDR2 FQNEAQ (reference sequence). V was pared by 8 bases and J by 1 base, with 14 bases between. The CDR3 covers 14 residues.